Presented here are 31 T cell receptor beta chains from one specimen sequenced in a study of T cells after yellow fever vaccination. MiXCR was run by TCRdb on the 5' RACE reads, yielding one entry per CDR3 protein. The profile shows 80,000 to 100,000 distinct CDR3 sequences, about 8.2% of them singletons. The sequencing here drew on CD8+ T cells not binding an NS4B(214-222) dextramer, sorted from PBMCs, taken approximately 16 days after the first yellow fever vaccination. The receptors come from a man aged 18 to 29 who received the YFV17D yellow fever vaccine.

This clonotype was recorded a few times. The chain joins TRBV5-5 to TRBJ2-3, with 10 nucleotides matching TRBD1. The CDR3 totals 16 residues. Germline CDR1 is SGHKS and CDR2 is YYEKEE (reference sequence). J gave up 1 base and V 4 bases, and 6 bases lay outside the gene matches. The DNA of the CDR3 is TGTGCCAGCAGCCACGGGGACAGGGGAGGCACAGATACGCAGTATTTT. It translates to CASSHGDRGGTDTQYF.

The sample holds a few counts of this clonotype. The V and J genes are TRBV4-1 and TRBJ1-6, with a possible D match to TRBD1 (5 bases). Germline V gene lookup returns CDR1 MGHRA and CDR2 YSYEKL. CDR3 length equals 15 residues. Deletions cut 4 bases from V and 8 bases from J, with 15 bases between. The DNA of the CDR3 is TGCGCCAGCAGCCGCCGGGGGAATGAGGATTCACCCCTCCACTTT. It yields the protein CASSRRGNEDSPLHF.

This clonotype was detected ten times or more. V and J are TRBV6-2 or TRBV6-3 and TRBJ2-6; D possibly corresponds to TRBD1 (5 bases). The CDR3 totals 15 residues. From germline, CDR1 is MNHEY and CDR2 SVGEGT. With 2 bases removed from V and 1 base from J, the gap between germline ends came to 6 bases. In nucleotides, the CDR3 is TGTGCCAGCAGTTACAGACAGTCTGGGGCCAACGTCCTGACTTTC. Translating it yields CASSYRQSGANVLTF.

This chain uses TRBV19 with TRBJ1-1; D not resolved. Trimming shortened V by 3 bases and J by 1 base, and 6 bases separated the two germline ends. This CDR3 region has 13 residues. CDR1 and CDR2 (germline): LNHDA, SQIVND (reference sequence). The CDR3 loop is CASSIGRNTEAFF. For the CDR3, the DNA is TGTGCCAGTAGTATTGGACGGAACACTGAAGCTTTCTTT.

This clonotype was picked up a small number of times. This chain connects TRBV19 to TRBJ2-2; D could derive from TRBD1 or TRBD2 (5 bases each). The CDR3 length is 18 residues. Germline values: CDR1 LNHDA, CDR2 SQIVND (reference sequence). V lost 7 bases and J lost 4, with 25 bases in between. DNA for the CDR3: TGTGCCAGTACCCCCCTACTGAAAACCGGGACGAGCACCGGGGAGCTGTTTTTT. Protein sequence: CASTPLLKTGTSTGELFF.

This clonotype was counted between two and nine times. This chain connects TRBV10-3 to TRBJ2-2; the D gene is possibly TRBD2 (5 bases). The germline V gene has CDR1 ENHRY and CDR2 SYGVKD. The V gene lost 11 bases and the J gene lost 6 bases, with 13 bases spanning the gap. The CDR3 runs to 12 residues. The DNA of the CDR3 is TGTGCCTCTGGAACTAGAGCCGGGGAGCTGTTTTTT. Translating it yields CASGTRAGELFF.

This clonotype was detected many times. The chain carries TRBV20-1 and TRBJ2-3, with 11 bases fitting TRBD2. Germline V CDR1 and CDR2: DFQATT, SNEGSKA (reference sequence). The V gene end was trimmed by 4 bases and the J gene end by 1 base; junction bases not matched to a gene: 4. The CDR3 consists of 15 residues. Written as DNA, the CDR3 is TGCAGTGCTAATTCGGGACTAGCGGGCACAGATACGCAGTATTTT. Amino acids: CSANSGLAGTDTQYF.

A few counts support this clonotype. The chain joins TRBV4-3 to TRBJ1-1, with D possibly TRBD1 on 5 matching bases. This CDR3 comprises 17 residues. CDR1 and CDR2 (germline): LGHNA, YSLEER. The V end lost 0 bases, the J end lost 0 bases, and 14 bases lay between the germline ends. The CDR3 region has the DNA TGCGCCAGCAGCCAAGAAGCAAGGGACTCCATGAACACTGAAGCTTTCTTT. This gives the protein CASSQEARDSMNTEAFF.

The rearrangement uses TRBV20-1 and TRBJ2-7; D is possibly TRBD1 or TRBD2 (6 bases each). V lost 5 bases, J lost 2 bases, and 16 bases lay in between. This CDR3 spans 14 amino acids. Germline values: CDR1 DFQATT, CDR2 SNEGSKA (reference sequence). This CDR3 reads CSAQGGTPPYEQYF. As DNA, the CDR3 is TGCAGTGCTCAAGGGGGGACGCCCCCCTACGAGCAGTACTTC.

CDR3 residues: CASTLGGIGDGYTF. The CDR3 coding sequence is TGTGCCAGCACCCTGGGGGGGATAGGGGATGGCTACACCTTC. V is TRBV12-3 or TRBV12-4 and J is TRBJ1-2; D possibly corresponds to TRBD1 (5 bases). Deletions cut 7 bases from V and 6 bases from J, with 18 bases between. This CDR3 is built from 14 residues.

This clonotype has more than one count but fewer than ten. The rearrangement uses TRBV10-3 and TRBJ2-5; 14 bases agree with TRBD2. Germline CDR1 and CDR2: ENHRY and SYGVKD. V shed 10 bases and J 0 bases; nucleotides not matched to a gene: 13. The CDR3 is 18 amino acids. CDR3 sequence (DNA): TGTGCCACAGCGGGACTAGCGGGGGTTTTAGGGTACCAAGAGACCCAGTACTTC. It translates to CATAGLAGVLGYQETQYF.

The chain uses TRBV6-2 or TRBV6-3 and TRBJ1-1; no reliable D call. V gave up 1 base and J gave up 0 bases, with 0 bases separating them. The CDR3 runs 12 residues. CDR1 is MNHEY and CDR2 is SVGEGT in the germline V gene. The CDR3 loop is CASSYLNTEAFF. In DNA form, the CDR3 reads TGTGCCAGCAGTTACTTGAACACTGAAGCTTTCTTT.

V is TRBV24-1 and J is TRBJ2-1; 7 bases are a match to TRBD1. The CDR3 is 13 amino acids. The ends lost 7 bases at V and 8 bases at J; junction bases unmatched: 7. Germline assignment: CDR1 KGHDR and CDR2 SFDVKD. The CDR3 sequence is CATSLTGFDEQFF. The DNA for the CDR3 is TGTGCCACCAGCCTGACAGGGTTTGATGAGCAGTTCTTC.

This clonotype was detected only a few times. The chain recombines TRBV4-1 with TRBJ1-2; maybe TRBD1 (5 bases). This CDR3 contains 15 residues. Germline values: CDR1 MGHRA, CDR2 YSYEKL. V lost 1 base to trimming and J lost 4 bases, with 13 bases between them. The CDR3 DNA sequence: TGCGCCAGCAGCCAAGCGTCCAGGGCTTTCTATGGCTACACCTTC. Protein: CASSQASRAFYGYTF.

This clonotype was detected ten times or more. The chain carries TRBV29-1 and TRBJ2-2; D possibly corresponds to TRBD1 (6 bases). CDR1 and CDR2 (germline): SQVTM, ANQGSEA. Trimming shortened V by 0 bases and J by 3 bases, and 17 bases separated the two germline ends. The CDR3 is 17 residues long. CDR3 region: CSVEDPTWAGDTGELFF. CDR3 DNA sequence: TGCAGCGTTGAAGATCCTACGTGGGCAGGGGACACCGGGGAGCTGTTTTTT.

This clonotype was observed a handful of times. The DNA for the CDR3 is TGTGCCAGCAGCTTAGCAAGCCCTTTTAGCGGGGTCCAGCATGAGCAGTTCTTC. Encoded protein: CASSLASPFSGVQHEQFF. The rearrangement joins TRBV7-2 to TRBJ2-1; 8 bases agree with TRBD2. The V segment lost 0 bases and the J segment 8 bases; nucleotides outside the gene matches: 15. Germline V gene lookup returns CDR1 SGHTA and CDR2 FQGNSA. This CDR3 spans 18 amino acids.

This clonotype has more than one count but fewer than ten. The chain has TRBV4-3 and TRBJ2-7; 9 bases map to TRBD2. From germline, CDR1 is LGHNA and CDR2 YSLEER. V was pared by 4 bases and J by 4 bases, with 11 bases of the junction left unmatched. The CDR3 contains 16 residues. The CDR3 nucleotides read TGCGCCAGCAGCCCCCACGTGGCTAGCGGGGCTTACGAGCAGTACGTC. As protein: CASSPHVASGAYEQYV.

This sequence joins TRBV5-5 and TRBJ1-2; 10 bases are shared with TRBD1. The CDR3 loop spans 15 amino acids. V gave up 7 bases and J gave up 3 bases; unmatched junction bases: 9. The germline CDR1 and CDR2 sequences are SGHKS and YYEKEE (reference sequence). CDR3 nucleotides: TGTGCCAGCCAATCCGGGACAGGGGTGTACTATGGCTACACCTTC. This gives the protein CASQSGTGVYYGYTF. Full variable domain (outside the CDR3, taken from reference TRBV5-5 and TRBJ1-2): DAGVTQSPTHLIKTRGQQVTLRCSPISGHKSVSWYQQVLGQGPQFIFQYYEKEERGRGNFPDRFSARQFPNYSSELNVNALLLGDSALYLCASQSGTGVYYGYTFGSGTRLTVV.

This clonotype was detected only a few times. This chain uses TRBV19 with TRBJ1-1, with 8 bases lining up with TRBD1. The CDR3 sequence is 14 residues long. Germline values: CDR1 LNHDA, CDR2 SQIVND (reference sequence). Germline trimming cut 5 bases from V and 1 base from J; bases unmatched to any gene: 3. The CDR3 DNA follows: TGTGCCAGTAGTGGGCAGGGGGCGAACACTGAAGCTTTCTTT. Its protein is CASSGQGANTEAFF.

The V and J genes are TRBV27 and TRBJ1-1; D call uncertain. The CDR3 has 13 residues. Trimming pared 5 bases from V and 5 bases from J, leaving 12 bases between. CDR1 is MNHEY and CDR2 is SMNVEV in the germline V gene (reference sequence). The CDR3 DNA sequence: TGTGCCAGCAGTAGGAGGGCGGGGACTGAAGCTTTCTTT. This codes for CASSRRAGTEAFF.

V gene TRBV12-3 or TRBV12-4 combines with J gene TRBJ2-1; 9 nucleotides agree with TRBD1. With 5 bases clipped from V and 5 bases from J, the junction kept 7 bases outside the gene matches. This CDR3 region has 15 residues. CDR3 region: CASSQRDRVNNEQFF. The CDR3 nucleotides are TGTGCCAGCAGTCAGAGGGACAGGGTGAACAATGAGCAGTTCTTC.

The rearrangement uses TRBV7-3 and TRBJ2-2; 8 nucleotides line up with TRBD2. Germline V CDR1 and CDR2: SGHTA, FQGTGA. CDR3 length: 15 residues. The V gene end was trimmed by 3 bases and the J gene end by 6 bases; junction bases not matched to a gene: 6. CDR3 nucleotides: TGTGCCAGCAGCTTCTCGCGGGGGGTAGCCGGGGAGCTGTTTTTT. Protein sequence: CASSFSRGVAGELFF.

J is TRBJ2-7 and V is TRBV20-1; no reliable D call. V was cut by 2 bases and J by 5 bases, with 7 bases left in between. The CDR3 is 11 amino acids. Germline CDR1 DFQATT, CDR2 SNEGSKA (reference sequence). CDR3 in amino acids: CSARLIDEQYF. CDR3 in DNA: TGCAGTGCTAGACTAATCGACGAGCAGTACTTC.

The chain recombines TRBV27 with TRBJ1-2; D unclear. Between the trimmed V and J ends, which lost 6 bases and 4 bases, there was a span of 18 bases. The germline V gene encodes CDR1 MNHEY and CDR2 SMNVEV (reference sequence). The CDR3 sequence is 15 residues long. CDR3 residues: CASRAARLTSYGYTF. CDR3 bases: TGTGCCAGCAGGGCGGCCCGGTTGACATCCTATGGCTACACCTTC.

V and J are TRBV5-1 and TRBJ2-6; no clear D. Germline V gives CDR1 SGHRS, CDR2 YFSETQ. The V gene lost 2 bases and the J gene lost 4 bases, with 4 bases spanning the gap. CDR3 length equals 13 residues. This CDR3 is CASSFEGANVLTF. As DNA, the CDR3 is TGCGCCAGCAGCTTCGAGGGGGCCAACGTCCTGACTTTC.

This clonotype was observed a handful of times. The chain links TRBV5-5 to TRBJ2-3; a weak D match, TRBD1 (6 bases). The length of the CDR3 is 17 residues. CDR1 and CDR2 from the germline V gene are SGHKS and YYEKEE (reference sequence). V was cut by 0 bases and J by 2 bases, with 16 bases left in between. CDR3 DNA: TGTGCCAGCAGCTTGGTCGGCTGGCAGGGGCCCACAGATACGCAGTATTTT. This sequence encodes CASSLVGWQGPTDTQYF.

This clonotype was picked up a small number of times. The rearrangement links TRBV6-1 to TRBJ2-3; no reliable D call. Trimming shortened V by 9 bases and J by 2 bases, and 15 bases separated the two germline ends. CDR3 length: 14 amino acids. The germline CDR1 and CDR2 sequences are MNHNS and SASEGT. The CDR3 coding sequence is TGTGCCAGTCAAATGACACCGGCCACAGATACGCAGTATTTT. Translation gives CASQMTPATDTQYF.

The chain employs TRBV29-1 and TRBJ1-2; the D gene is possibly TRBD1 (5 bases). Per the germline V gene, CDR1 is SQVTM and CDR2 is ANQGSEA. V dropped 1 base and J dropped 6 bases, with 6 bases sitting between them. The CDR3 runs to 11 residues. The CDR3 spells CSVEGGNGYTF. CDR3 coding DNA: TGCAGCGTTGAAGGGGGCAATGGCTACACCTTC.

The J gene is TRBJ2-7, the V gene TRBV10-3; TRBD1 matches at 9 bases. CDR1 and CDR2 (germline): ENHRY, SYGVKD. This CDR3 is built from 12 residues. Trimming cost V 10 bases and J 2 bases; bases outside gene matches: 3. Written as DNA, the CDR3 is TGTGCCACCGGACAGGGGACCTACGAGCAGTACGTC. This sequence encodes CATGQGTYEQYV.

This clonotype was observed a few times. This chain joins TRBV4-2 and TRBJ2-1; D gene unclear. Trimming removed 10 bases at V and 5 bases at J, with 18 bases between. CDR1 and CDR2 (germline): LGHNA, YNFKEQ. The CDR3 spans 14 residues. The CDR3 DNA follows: TGTGCCATGGGCCCCGGGCGACGGCACAATGAGCAGTTCTTC. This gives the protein CAMGPGRRHNEQFF.

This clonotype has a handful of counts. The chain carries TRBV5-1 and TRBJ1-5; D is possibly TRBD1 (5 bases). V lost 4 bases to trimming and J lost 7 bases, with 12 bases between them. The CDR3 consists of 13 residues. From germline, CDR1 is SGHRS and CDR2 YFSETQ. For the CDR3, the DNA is TGCGCCAGCAGCCCGGTCTGGGGCCAGCCCCAGCATTTT. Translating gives CASSPVWGQPQHF.